The present TCR beta chain was sequenced within a study of shared clonotypes between healthy human individuals. The CDR3 runs 15 residues. The germline V gene has CDR1 LNHNV and CDR2 YYDKDF (reference sequence). V dropped 0 bases and J dropped 3 bases, with 9 bases sitting between them. The count of this clone is one. All the donors were Caucasian adults who lived in Nashville, Tennessee. The table came from immunoSEQ multiplex PCR; TCRdb's copy has only in-frame clones and leaves some out. The sample has roughly 490,000 clones; around 78% are singletons. The source is a woman between 35 and 50 years old in good health. Some clones in this sample may be carry-over from other donors' samples. The V call is TRBV15, the J call TRBJ2-1, with D possibly matching TRBD2 (6 bases). Sequenced sample: PBMCs. The CDR3 spells CATSRDSGGYNEQFF. The CDR3 region has the DNA TGTGCCACCAGCAGAGATAGCGGCGGCTACAATGAGCAGTTCTTC.